The 8 T cell receptor beta chains given below trace back to one sample, sequenced in a study of T cell responses to AZD1222 COVID-19 vaccine. The data were produced by immunoSEQ multiplex PCR, yet TCRdb's version contains in-frame clones alone and is incomplete. The repertoire has 150,000 to 200,000 clones, 85% to 95% of them found once; the top ten carry about 0.64%. Source: peripheral blood, taken on day 0 of AZD1222 vaccination. Receptors originate from an adult in good health.

J is TRBJ1-1 and V is TRBV28; D unresolved. Trimming shortened V by 6 bases and J by 4 bases, and 15 bases separated the two germline ends. CDR1 MDHEN and CDR2 SYDVKM come from the germline V gene. The CDR3 is 14 residues long. The CDR3 is CASRTSGVRTEAFF. For the CDR3, the DNA is TGTGCCAGCAGAACTAGCGGGGTACGCACTGAAGCTTTCTTT.

The chain links TRBV5-1 to TRBJ2-1, with TRBD2 matching 9 bases. Germline V lookup: CDR1 SGHRS, CDR2 YFSETQ. The junction had 12 bases not matched to a gene; V was cut back by 1 base and J by 7 bases. This CDR3 contains 17 residues. The CDR3 nucleotides read TGCGCCAGCAGCTTGATGACTAGCGGAAGTGCGAGGAATGAGCAGTTCTTC. It encodes CASSLMTSGSARNEQFF.

This chain uses TRBV13 with TRBJ1-1; TRBD1 aligns across 7 bases. The CDR3 runs to 13 residues. The V gene's germline CDR1 is PRHDT and CDR2 FYEKMQ (reference sequence). Losses at the gene ends were 5 bases for V and 2 bases for J; bases not matched to a gene: 2. CDR3 bases: TGTGCCAGCAGCCGACAGGGTAACACTGAAGCTTTCTTT. Its protein is CASSRQGNTEAFF.

V gene TRBV28 combines with J gene TRBJ1-3; possible D gene TRBD1, 5 bases. Germline CDR1 and CDR2: MDHEN and SYDVKM. V dropped 2 bases and J dropped 5 bases, with 22 bases sitting between them. The CDR3 is 18 amino acids. The CDR3 sequence: CASSLASMGGVGRNTIYF. CDR3 in DNA: TGTGCCAGCAGTTTAGCCTCCATGGGGGGGGTTGGGAGAAACACCATATATTTT.

The gene calls are TRBV4-1 and TRBJ2-6, with D unresolved. Germline lookup yields CDR1 MGHRA and CDR2 YSYEKL. The CDR3 spans 17 residues. Deletions cut 5 bases from V and 0 bases from J, with 14 bases between. The CDR3: CASSLETVGSGANVLTF. The CDR3 DNA follows: TGCGCCAGCAGCTTGGAGACGGTAGGCTCTGGGGCCAACGTCCTGACTTTC.

The chain couples TRBV30 to TRBJ2-6; no reliable D call. The CDR3 has 17 amino acids. Germline assignment: CDR1 GTSNPN and CDR2 SVGIG (reference sequence). V lost 0 bases and J 0 bases, leaving 12 bases between the germline ends. CDR3 residues: CAWSVGPTPSGANVLTF. The DNA of the CDR3 is TGTGCCTGGAGTGTAGGCCCCACCCCCTCTGGGGCCAACGTCCTGACTTTC. Supplemented by reference TRBV30 and TRBJ2-6, the full variable domain reads SQTIHQWPATLVQPVGSPLSLECTVEGTSNPNLYWYRQAAGRGLQLLFYSVGIGQISSEVPQNLSASRPQDRQFILSSKKLLLSDSGFYLCAWSVGPTPSGANVLTFGAGSRLTVL.

The J gene is TRBJ1-5, the V gene TRBV6-5; D is unclear. The germline gives CDR1 MNHEY, CDR2 SVGAGI. Trimming cost V 6 bases and J 0 bases, with 6 bases left between them. This CDR3 contains 13 residues. The CDR3 reads CASRPISNQPQHF. The CDR3 DNA follows: TGTGCCAGCAGGCCAATTAGCAATCAGCCCCAGCATTTT.

This clone was seen once. The chain joins TRBV5-1 to TRBJ1-1; D call uncertain. This CDR3 has 13 residues. Trimming took off 0 bases at V and 7 bases at J, with 10 bases between the two ends. The germline V gene encodes CDR1 SGHRS and CDR2 YFSETQ. This CDR3 is CASSLGDGLEAFF. CDR3 DNA sequence: TGCGCCAGCAGCTTGGGAGACGGACTTGAAGCTTTCTTT.